These 21 T cell receptor beta chains came from one sample sequenced in a study of regulatory T cells in long-lasting Graves disease. Construction of the TCR beta libraries employed iRepertoire HTBI primers in conjunction with Arm-PCR of CDR3 regions. TCRdb re-derived calls from the multiplex PCR reads in MiXCR, one entry per CDR3 protein. The table lists roughly 510,000 distinct CDR3 sequences, approximately 16% of them singletons. Documented time point: newly diagnosed GD, antithyroid drugs for less than 3 months. Following extraction of RNA from PBMCs, that RNA was used to make the TCR library. The data also belong to a second study, concerning T cells in Graves' hyperthyroidism and ophthalmopathy.

Here the sequenced sample was peripheral blood mononuclear cells (PBMCs), taken at new diagnosis, from a patient treated with antithyroid drugs. The receptors were sampled from a man between 18 and 29 years old with Graves disease.

The chain employs TRBV28 and TRBJ2-2; the D is unclear. The ends were cut back, 3 bases at V and 17 bases at J, with 16 bases in the middle. Germline CDR1 MDHEN, CDR2 SYDVKM. The CDR3 runs to 12 residues. The CDR3 sequence is CASSFDRAPCFF. CDR3 DNA sequence: TGTGCCAGCAGTTTCGATCGTGCGCCCTGTTTTTTT.

This clonotype was found a few times. V usage is TRBV20-1 and J usage is TRBJ2-7, with 9 bases identical to TRBD2. The CDR3 sequence is 16 residues long. Germline V lookup: CDR1 DFQATT, CDR2 SNEGSKA (reference sequence). V was pared by 7 bases and J by 6 bases, with 19 bases of the junction left unmatched. The CDR3 nucleotides read TGCAGTGGAAGTGGGACTAGCCCCCCGAGGGCGCTCGAGCAGTACTTC. Protein: CSGSGTSPPRALEQYF.

This clonotype was counted ten times or more. V is TRBV7-9 and J is TRBJ1-1; 9 bases agree with TRBD1. This CDR3 contains 15 residues. The V segment lost 5 bases and the J segment 5 bases; nucleotides outside the gene matches: 9. CDR1 is SEHNR, CDR2 FQNEAQ, per germline (reference sequence). The CDR3 here is CASSPTGQGGTEAFF. In DNA form, the CDR3 reads TGTGCCAGCAGCCCGACGGGACAGGGCGGGACTGAAGCTTTCTTT. The whole variable domain, filled in from reference TRBV7-9 and TRBJ1-1, reads DTGVSQNPRHKITKRGQNVTFRCDPISEHNRLYWYRQTLGQGPEFLTYFQNEAQLEKSRLLSDRFSAERPKGSFSTLEIQRTEQGDSAMYLCASSPTGQGGTEAFFGQGTRLTVV.

The genes are TRBV5-1 and TRBJ1-5; D ambiguous. The CDR3 has 14 amino acids. Looked up from germline, CDR1 is SGHRS and CDR2 is YFSETQ. Trimming pared 2 bases from V and 5 bases from J, leaving 11 bases between. DNA for the CDR3: TGCGCCAGCAGCTTACAGCGGACTTATCAGCCCCAGCATTTT. Protein product: CASSLQRTYQPQHF.

Comments on this clonotype: A much larger clone differs from this one at a single base, so this may be a read error. The chain couples TRBV6-5 to TRBJ2-1; 13 bases are shared with TRBD2. Germline CDR1 reads MNHEY; CDR2 reads SVGAGI. The CDR3 extends over 16 amino acids. The V gene end was trimmed by 0 bases and the J gene end by 9 bases; junction bases not matched to a gene: 5. CDR3: CASSYSSTSGRPEQFF. The CDR3 DNA follows: TGTGCCAGCAGTTACTCTTCGACTAGCGGGAGGCCTGAGCAGTTCTTC.

This clonotype was found many times. The chain recombines TRBV7-9 with TRBJ2-7, with D maybe TRBD2 (5 bases). Trimming took 1 base from V and 0 from J, leaving 13 bases between them. This CDR3 spans 16 amino acids. Germline CDR1 SEHNR, CDR2 FQNEAQ (reference sequence). CDR3 loop: CASSLEILGSSYEQYF. CDR3 nucleotides: TGTGCCAGCAGCTTAGAGATCTTGGGGAGCTCCTACGAGCAGTACTTC.

The chain uses TRBV6-4 and TRBJ1-5; 9 nucleotides line up with TRBD1. The CDR3 covers 16 residues. The ends lost 4 bases at V and 3 bases at J; junction bases unmatched: 7. Germline CDR1 and CDR2: MRHNA and SNTAGT. CDR3 loop: CASSALGQGINQPQHF. The CDR3 DNA reads TGTGCCAGCAGTGCCCTCGGACAGGGGATCAATCAGCCCCAGCATTTT.

This clonotype was detected ten times or more. The CDR3 DNA reads TGTGCCAGCAGCTCAGTAGCGGGATCCTACAATGAGCAGTTCTTC. Translating it yields CASSSVAGSYNEQFF. This chain connects TRBV11-2 to TRBJ2-1; 8 nucleotides agree with TRBD2. Germline CDR1 is SGHAT and CDR2 is FQNNGV. Trimming removed 4 bases from V and 1 base from J; junction bases left unmatched: 3. The CDR3 loop spans 15 amino acids.

CDR3 DNA: TGTGCCAGCAGTGAAAGGCCAACTATCCCCTACGAGCAGTACTTC. Its protein product is CASSERPTIPYEQYF. The genes are TRBV6-1 and TRBJ2-7; D is unresolved. The germline V and J ends were trimmed by 2 bases and 2 bases, with 13 bases remaining between them. The CDR3 length is 15 residues. CDR1 and CDR2 (germline): MNHNS, SASEGT.

This chain uses TRBV7-8 with TRBJ2-7; 7 bases agree with TRBD2. Germline CDR1 reads SGHVS; CDR2 reads FQNEAQ. V trimming: 2 bases; J trimming: 2 bases; junction bases outside the gene matches: 9. The CDR3 extends over 16 amino acids. The CDR3 region is CASSLFGGGTTYEQYF. For the CDR3, the DNA is TGTGCCAGCAGCTTATTTGGCGGGGGAACTACCTACGAGCAGTACTTC. Full variable domain (remainder filled in from reference TRBV7-8 and TRBJ2-7): GAGVSQSPRYKVAKRGQDVALRCDPISGHVSLFWYQQALGQGPEFLTYFQNEAQLDKSGLPSDRFFAERPEGSVSTLKIQRTQQEDSAVYLCASSLFGGGTTYEQYFGPGTRLTVT.

This clonotype came up many times. V usage is TRBV19 and J usage is TRBJ2-3; 7 nucleotides align to TRBD2. The CDR3 is made up of 14 amino acids. V lost 9 bases to trimming and J lost 0 bases; unmatched junction nucleotides: 6. Germline CDR1 is LNHDA and CDR2 is SQIVND (reference sequence). The CDR3 nucleotides are TGTGCCAGCACGTCTAGCGGTAGCACAGATACGCAGTATTTT. This translates into CASTSSGSTDTQYF.

In this sample, this clonotype turned up a few times. V usage is TRBV15 and J usage is TRBJ2-7; the D is unclear. V dropped 0 bases and J dropped 3 bases, with 12 bases sitting between them. This CDR3 has 15 amino acids. CDR1 LNHNV and CDR2 YYDKDF come from the germline V gene (reference sequence). The CDR3 nucleotides read TGTGCCACCAGCAGAGATCTGAGGAGATTCTACGAGCAGTACTTC. Translated, it gives CATSRDLRRFYEQYF.

This clonotype has at least ten counts. J is TRBJ1-1 and V is TRBV7-8, with a weak D call TRBD1 (5 bases). The CDR3 contains 15 residues. Trimming removed 1 base from V and 0 bases from J, with 9 bases in between. Per germline, CDR1 SGHVS and CDR2 FQNEAQ. CDR3 nucleotide sequence: TGTGCCAGCAGCTTAGAAGGGACGGTGAACACTGAAGCTTTCTTT. It encodes CASSLEGTVNTEAFF.

The V call is TRBV11-2, the J call TRBJ1-3, with D possibly TRBD1 on 5 matching bases. V dropped 5 bases and J dropped 4 bases, with 18 bases sitting between them. This CDR3 comprises 16 residues. Germline V gene data show CDR1 as SGHAT and CDR2 as FQNNGV. CDR3 bases: TGTGCCAGCAGCCAAGAAACAATCGGGACGGGAAACACCATATATTTT. Translation gives CASSQETIGTGNTIYF.

This clonotype was observed a few times. This sequence may be a read error, since a much larger clone differs from it by one base. The chain uses TRBV6-1 and TRBJ2-7; possible D gene TRBD1, 7 bases. Germline CDR1 is MNHNS and CDR2 is SASEGT. The CDR3 loop spans 14 amino acids. In nucleotides, the CDR3 is TGTGCCAGCAGACACTGGAGGGGGCTGAACGAGCAGTGCTTC. This codes for CASRHWRGLNEQCF.

V is TRBV6-8 and J is TRBJ1-2; TRBD1 aligns across 7 bases. The V gene end was trimmed by 0 bases and the J gene end by 8 bases; junction bases not matched to a gene: 3. CDR3 length: 13 amino acids. The germline V gene encodes CDR1 MNHGY and CDR2 SAAAGT. The DNA for the CDR3 is TGTGCCAGCAGTTACTCCGGACAGGAAGGCTACACCTTC. It specifies CASSYSGQEGYTF.

This clonotype was counted a few times. This sequence joins TRBV27 and TRBJ2-7; the match to TRBD1 covers 10 bases. CDR1 MNHEY and CDR2 SMNVEV come from the germline V gene (reference sequence). The V and J ends lost 3 bases and 3 bases, in that order; junction bases with no gene match: 14. This CDR3 has 18 residues. The CDR3 loop is CASSLGRDRGLVSYEQYF. For the CDR3, the DNA is TGTGCCAGCAGTTTGGGGAGAGACAGGGGGCTAGTAAGCTACGAGCAGTACTTC.

Only a few counts were recorded for this clonotype. The chain links TRBV18 to TRBJ2-5; 7 bases map to TRBD1. J lost 2 bases, V lost 0 bases, and 6 bases had no gene match. Per germline, CDR1 KGHSH and CDR2 LQKENI. The CDR3 length is 16 residues. The DNA for the CDR3 is TGTGCCAGCTCACCACCGAGGGGGCAGATACAAGAGACCCAGTACTTC. Amino acids: CASSPPRGQIQETQYF.

The rearrangement uses TRBV7-6 and TRBJ2-1; TRBD2 agrees at 9 bases. J lost 5 bases, V lost 10 bases, and 12 bases had no gene match. CDR3 length: 15 residues. Germline-derived CDR1 and CDR2 are SGHVS and FNYEAQ. CDR3: CATSTSSGRNNEQFF. The CDR3 DNA reads as TGTGCCACGTCAACGAGCAGCGGGAGGAACAATGAGCAGTTCTTC. The variable domain in full, with the rest retrieved from reference TRBV7-6 and TRBJ2-1, is GAGVSQSPRYKVTKRGQDVALRCDPISGHVSLYWYRQALGQGPEFLTYFNYEAQQDKSGLPNDRFSAERPEGSISTLTIQRTEQRDSAMYRCATSTSSGRNNEQFFGPGTRLTVL.

A note on this clonotype: A much larger clone differs by one base, so this may be a read error. The chain couples TRBV28 to TRBJ2-7, with 11 positions matching TRBD2. This CDR3 spans 16 amino acids. Germline CDR1 MDHEN, CDR2 SYDVKM. With V trimmed by 7 bases and J by 6 bases, 14 bases remained unmatched. DNA of the CDR3: TGTGCCAGCACCGAAGATAGCGGGAGGGCCTTTTGCGAGCAGTACTTC. This encodes CASTEDSGRAFCEQYF.

This clonotype was recorded at least ten times. This chain uses TRBV6-1 with TRBJ1-1; D not resolved. Trimming left V 2 bases short and J 4 bases short, with 14 bases between. Germline assignment: CDR1 MNHNS and CDR2 SASEGT. This CDR3 spans 15 amino acids. CDR3 in amino acids: CASSEWVEGGTEAFF. In DNA, the CDR3 is TGTGCCAGCAGTGAATGGGTTGAGGGAGGCACTGAAGCTTTCTTT.